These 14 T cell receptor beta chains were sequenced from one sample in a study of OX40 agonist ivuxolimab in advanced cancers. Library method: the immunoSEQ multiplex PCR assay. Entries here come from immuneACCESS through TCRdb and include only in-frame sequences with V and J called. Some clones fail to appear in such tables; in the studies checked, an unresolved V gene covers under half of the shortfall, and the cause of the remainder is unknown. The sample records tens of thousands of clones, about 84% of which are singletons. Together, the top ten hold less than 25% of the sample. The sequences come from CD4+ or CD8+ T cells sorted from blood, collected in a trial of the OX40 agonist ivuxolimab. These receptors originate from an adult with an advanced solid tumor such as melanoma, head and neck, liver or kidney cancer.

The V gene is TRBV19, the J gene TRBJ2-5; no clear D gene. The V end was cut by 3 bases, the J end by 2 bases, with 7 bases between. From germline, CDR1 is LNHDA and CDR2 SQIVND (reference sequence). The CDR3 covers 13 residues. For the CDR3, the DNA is TGTGCCAGTAGTATTCGTCAGCAAGAGACCCAGTACTTC. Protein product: CASSIRQQETQYF.

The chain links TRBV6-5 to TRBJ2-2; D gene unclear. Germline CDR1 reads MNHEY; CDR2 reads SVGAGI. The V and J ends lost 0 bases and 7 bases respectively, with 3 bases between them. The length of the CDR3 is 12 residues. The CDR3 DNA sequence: TGTGCCAGCAGTTACTCGGGCGGGGAGCTGTTTTTT. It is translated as CASSYSGGELFF.

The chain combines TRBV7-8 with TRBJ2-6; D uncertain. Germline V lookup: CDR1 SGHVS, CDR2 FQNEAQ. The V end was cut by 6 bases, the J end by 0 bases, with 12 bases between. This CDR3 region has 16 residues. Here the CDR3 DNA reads TGTGCCAGCAGGGTAGGGCGTTCCTCTGGGGCCAACGTCCTGACTTTC. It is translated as CASRVGRSSGANVLTF. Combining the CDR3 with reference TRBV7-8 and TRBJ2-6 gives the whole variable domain GAGVSQSPRYKVAKRGQDVALRCDPISGHVSLFWYQQALGQGPEFLTYFQNEAQLDKSGLPSDRFFAERPEGSVSTLKIQRTQQEDSAVYLCASRVGRSSGANVLTFGAGSRLTVL.

The CDR3 region has the DNA TGTGCCAGCGATGGAAATGGCGAGCAGTACTTC. Its protein is CASDGNGEQYF. V usage is TRBV28 and J usage is TRBJ2-7; D remains unclear. Germline assignment: CDR1 MDHEN and CDR2 SYDVKM. Trimming left V 8 bases short and J 6 bases short, with 11 bases between. This CDR3 contains 11 residues.

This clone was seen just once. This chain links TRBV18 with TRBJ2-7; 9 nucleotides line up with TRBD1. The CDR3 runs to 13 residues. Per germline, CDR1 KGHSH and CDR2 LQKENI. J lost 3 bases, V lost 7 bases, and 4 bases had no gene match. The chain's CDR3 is CASLEGQGYEQYF. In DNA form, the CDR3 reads TGTGCCAGCTTGGAGGGACAGGGCTACGAGCAGTACTTC.

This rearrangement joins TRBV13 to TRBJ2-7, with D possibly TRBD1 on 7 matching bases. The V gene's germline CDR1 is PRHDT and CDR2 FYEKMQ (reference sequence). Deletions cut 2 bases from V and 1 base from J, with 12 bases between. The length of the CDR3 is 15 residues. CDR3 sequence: CASSLSGGPSYEQYF. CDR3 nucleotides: TGTGCCAGCAGCTTATCAGGGGGGCCGTCCTACGAGCAGTACTTC. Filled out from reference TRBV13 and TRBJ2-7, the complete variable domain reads AAGVIQSPRHLIKEKRETATLKCYPIPRHDTVYWYQQGPGQDPQFLISFYEKMQSDKGSIPDRFSAQQFSDYHSELNMSSLELGDSALYFCASSLSGGPSYEQYFGPGTRLTVT.

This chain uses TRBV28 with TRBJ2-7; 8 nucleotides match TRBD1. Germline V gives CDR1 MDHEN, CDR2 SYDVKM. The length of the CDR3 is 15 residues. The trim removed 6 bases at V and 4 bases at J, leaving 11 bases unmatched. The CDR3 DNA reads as TGTGCCAGCAGAGGCAGGCCAGGGGGCACATACGAGCAGTACTTC. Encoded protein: CASRGRPGGTYEQYF.

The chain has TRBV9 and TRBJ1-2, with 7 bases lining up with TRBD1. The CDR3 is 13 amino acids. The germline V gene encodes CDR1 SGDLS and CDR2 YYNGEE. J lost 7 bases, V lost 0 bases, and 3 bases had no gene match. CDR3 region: CASSVGGGSGYTF. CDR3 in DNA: TGTGCCAGCAGCGTAGGAGGGGGCAGTGGCTACACCTTC.

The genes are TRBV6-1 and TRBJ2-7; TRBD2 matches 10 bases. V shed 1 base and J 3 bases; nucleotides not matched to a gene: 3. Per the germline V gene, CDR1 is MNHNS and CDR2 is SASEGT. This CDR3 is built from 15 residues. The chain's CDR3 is CASSEESSGSYEQYF. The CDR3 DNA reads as TGTGCCAGCAGTGAAGAGTCTAGCGGGAGCTACGAGCAGTACTTC.

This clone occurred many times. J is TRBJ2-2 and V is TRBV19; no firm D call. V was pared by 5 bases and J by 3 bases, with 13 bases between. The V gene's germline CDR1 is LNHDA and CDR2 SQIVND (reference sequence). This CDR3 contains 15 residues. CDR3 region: CASSPSFSHTGELFF. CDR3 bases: TGTGCCAGTAGTCCGTCCTTTAGCCACACCGGGGAGCTGTTTTTT.

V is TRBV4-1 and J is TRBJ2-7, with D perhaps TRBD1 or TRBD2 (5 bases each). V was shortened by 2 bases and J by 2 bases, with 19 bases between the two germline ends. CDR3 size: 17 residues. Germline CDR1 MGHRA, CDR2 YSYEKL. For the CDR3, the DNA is TGCGCCAGCAGCCAAATCTCGGGACCCGAATCAACCTACGAGCAGTACTTC. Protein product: CASSQISGPESTYEQYF.

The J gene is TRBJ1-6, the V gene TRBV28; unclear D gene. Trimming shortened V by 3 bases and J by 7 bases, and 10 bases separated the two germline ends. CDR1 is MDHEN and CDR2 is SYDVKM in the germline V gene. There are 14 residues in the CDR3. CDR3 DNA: TGTGCCAGCAGTTTCCACAGTACCAATTCACCCCTCCACTTT. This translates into CASSFHSTNSPLHF. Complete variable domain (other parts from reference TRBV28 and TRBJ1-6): DVKVTQSSRYLVKRTGEKVFLECVQDMDHENMFWYRQDPGLGLRLIYFSYDVKMKEKGDIPEGYSVSREKKERFSLILESASTNQTSMYLCASSFHSTNSPLHFGNGTRLTVT.

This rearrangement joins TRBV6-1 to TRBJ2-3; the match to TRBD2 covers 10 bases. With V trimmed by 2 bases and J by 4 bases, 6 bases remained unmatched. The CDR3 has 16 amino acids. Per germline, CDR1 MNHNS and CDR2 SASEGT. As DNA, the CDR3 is TGTGCCAGCAGTGAACTAGCGGGAGAGATCGCAGATACGCAGTATTTT. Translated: CASSELAGEIADTQYF.

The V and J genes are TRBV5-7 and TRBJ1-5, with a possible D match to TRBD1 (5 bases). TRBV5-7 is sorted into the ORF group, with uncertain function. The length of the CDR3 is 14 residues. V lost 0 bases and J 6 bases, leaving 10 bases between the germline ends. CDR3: CASSLAGDGQPQHF. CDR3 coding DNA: TGTGCCAGCAGCTTGGCCGGGGACGGTCAGCCCCAGCATTTT.